One TCR beta chain is described in this entry. Its specificity is not known. The method was immunoSEQ multiplex PCR; TCRdb's version includes in-frame clones alone and lacks a portion of them. Of some 15,000 clones listed, roughly 84% are singletons. This sample is drawn from a study of lymphopenia after photon versus proton radiotherapy. Broader study findings: Post-nadir diversity loss with photons came from oligoclonal expansion, particularly CD8+ Temra cells. Survival link was tested only in deceased patients; proton benefit remains a possibility. A bigger post-nadir fall in TCR diversity correlated inversely with survival time in deceased patients. Proton therapy kept repertoires fairly stable, unlike photons, which gained effector/memory cells.

From germline, CDR1 is GTSNPN and CDR2 SVGIG (reference sequence). V lost 8 bases to trimming and J lost 5 bases, with 15 bases between them. The CDR3 spans 13 residues. The genes are TRBV30 and TRBJ1-4; no definite D call. The TCR comes from a man between 65 and 85 years old with pancreatic cancer. Specimen: peripheral blood, collected from a patient treated with proton-based radiotherapy. The CDR3 nucleotides read TGTGCCGGATCTACCCTAGGAAATGAAAAACTGTTTTTT. This translates into CAGSTLGNEKLFF.